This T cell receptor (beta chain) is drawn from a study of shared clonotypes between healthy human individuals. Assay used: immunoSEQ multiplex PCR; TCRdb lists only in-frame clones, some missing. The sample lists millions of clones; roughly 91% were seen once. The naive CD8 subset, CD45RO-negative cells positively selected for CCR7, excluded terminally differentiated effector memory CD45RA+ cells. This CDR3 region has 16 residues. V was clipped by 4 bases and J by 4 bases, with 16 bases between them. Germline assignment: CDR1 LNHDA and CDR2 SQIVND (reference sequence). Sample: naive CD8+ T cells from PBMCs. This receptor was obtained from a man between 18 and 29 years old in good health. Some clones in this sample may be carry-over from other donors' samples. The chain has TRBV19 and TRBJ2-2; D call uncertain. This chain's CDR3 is CASSTPWAESTGELFF. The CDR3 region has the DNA TGTGCCAGTAGTACCCCTTGGGCGGAGTCCACCGGGGAGCTGTTTTTT.